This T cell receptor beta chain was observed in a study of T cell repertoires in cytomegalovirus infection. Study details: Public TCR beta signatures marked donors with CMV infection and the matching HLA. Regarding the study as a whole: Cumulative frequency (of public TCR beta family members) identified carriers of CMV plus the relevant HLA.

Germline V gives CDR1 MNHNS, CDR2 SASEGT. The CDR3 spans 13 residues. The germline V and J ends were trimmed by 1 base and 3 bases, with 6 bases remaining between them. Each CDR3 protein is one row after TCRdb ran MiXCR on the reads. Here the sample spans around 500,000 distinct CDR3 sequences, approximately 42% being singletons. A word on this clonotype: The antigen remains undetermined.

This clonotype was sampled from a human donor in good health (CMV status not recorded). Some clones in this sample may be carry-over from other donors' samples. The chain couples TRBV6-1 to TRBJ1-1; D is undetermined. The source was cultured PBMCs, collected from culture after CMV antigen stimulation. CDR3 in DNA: TGTGCCAGCAGTGAAGACGGCGACACTGAAGCTTTCTTT. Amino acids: CASSEDGDTEAFF.